This record looks at one TCR beta chain sequence and its context. Its antigen has not been determined. No clone much larger than this one lies a single base away; base qualities are absent. Library creation used the immunoSEQ multiplex PCR assay. For TCR sequencing, RNA was extracted from every sample and reverse transcribed into cDNA to serve as template. SuperScript III was used to make first-strand cDNA, primed with a 2:1 mix of oligo-dT and random hexamers. A synthetic immune receptor repertoire was used to measure amplification bias, and any remaining bias was corrected computationally. The authors' pipeline ran thus. Raw reads were preprocessed to remove errors, and CDR3 was defined by IMGT conventions from the conserved cysteine to phenylalanine. Clonality was calculated as 1 minus Shannon entropy normalized by log2 of the number of productive unique TCRs. Whether each scalp clone was CD4 or CD8 was inferred by checking scalp TCRbeta sequences against the CD4 and CD8 repertoires from sorted blood. The source is immuneACCESS, and TCRdb retained only in-frame sequences with V and J called. Part of the clones is not carried over; for the studies checked, unresolved V genes explain less than half of this, and the remainder is unexplained. The V and J calls and clone size come from that table; D and trimming were worked out from the DNA. The sample table lists 150,000 to 200,000 clones, less than 70% of them with a count of one. Approximately 1.4% of the sample is held by the ten biggest clonotypes.

This sample was taken from a study of CD8+ T cells in alopecia areata (dated by TCRdb to about 2018). A note on the overall study: The treated patients took part in an open-label pilot trial in which moderate-to-severe alopecia areata was treated with oral tofacitinib at 5 to 10 mg twice daily. TCRbeta CDR3 regions were amplified by immunoSEQ multiplex PCR with 35 Vbeta forward and 13 Jbeta reverse primers. Scalp clonality was compared among normal scalp (n=4), patchy alopecia areata scalp (n=8), and alopecia totalis/universalis scalp (n=8). In treated patients, disease severity was measured using the SALT score, which gives the percentage of scalp surface area affected. Patients stayed on tofacitinib for 6 to 18 months and then had 6 months of follow-up off drug so that delayed response and recurrence could be assessed. Human TCRbeta sequencing covered scalp tissue and sorted CD4+ and CD8+ peripheral blood T cells from patchy and totalis/universalis alopecia areata patients and healthy controls. In both human patients and the C3H/HeJ mouse model, the study applied high-throughput TCRbeta sequencing to look at T cell clonal expansion in alopecia areata. The RNA source kit depended on sample type: the PAXgene miRNA kit for fixed scalp, the miRNeasy kit for PBMCs, and the RNeasy kit for mouse skin. Patients on tofacitinib were biopsied at baseline and after 4 and 24 weeks of treatment, and several of the patients also had a later scalp biopsy.

Sample treatment or condition, as interpreted from the label and publication: oral pan-JAK inhibitor, 5-10 mg twice daily. Lesional scalp punch biopsies and peripheral blood were collected from alopecia areata patients. After PBMCs were isolated by density centrifugation and stained for CD3, CD4 and CD8, a FACSAria was used to sort CD4+ and CD8+ T cells. Paper-wide results and their limitations: TCR sequences shared between patients were less clear than in mice, possibly partly because of HLA diversity in the patient population. Tofacitinib significantly lowered scalp clonality and the number of expanded CD8+ clones among the top 100 scalp clones. During tofacitinib treatment, many expanded lesional clones remained in scalp and blood, and this persistence may partly explain relapse after treatment is stopped. Because the treated cohort was small and had just a single nonresponder, larger studies are needed to establish links between baseline CD8+ expansion and response. Resident alphabeta T cells in normal human skin are also sequenced, complicating scalp TCR repertoire analysis, unlike mouse skin dominated by gammadelta T cells. Higher clonality and more expanded CD8+ clones were observed in lesional scalp than in normal scalp, particularly in alopecia totalis/universalis, a finding suggestive of antigenic drive.

Via the germline V gene, CDR1 is SGHRS and CDR2 YFSETQ. The CDR3 measures 17 amino acids from cysteine to phenylalanine. The kept DNA is CDR3 alone, 51 bases in frame from the first base. V and J lose 0 bases and 6 bases, and a span of 22 bases separates them. Sequencing used CD4+ T cells sorted from blood, obtained at week 49, from a patient treated with tofacitinib. Recombination connected TRBV5-1 to TRBJ2-7; the D segment may tentatively be TRBD1 or TRBD2, each giving 5 matched bases. This clonotype was obtained from a human donor with alopecia areata. The DNA sequence is given as TGCGCCAGCAGCTTGGTAACGCAGGGACGTCTCCGGGGCGAGCAGTACTTC. This encodes CASSLVTQGRLRGEQYF.